The 14 T cell receptor beta chains listed next were all sequenced from one sample in a study of regulatory T cells in long-lasting Graves disease. According to the study, TCR beta libraries were built with iRepertoire HTBI primers and CDR3-region Arm-PCR. TCRdb itself ran the multiplex PCR reads through MiXCR, one entry per CDR3 protein. The data show more than 650,000 distinct CDR3 sequences, around 32% seen once. Time point indicated: persistent/refractory GD, antithyroid drugs over 5 years with positive TRAb. PBMC-derived RNA was used for the TCR library. The starting material was peripheral blood mononuclear cells (PBMCs), obtained when the disease was refractory, from a patient treated with antithyroid drugs. These TCRs come from a female donor with Graves disease.

This clonotype has ten or more counts. This CDR3 reads CASSWGHSYEQYF. CDR3 sequence (DNA): TGTGCCAGCAGCTGGGGACACTCCTACGAGCAGTACTTC. V is TRBV11-1 and J is TRBJ2-7; a weak D match, TRBD1 (6 bases). The CDR3 has 13 amino acids. Trimming took 4 bases from V and 0 from J, leaving 7 bases between them. CDR1 SGHAT and CDR2 FQDESV come from the germline V gene (reference sequence).

This clonotype was counted many times. CDR3 loop: CASMTGGTEAFF. CDR3 nucleotide sequence: TGTGCCAGCATGACAGGGGGCACTGAAGCTTTCTTT. The chain links TRBV28 to TRBJ1-1; TRBD1 matches at 9 bases. Germline V gene sequence: CDR1 MDHEN, CDR2 SYDVKM. The CDR3 spans 12 residues. The V segment lost 7 bases and the J segment 4 bases; nucleotides outside the gene matches: 1.

The chain has TRBV6-1 and TRBJ1-6, with 7 bases fitting TRBD1. CDR1 is MNHNS and CDR2 is SASEGT in the germline V gene. V dropped 6 bases and J dropped 6; count of bases not matched to a gene: 8. This CDR3 has 15 residues. CDR3 nucleotide sequence: TGTGCCAGCAGGACGGAGGACAGGATTAATTCACCCCTCCACTTT. Residues: CASRTEDRINSPLHF.

This clonotype has only a few counts. J is TRBJ2-1 and V is TRBV20-1; 7 bases are a match to TRBD2. With 1 base clipped from V and 0 bases from J, the junction kept 15 bases outside the gene matches. Germline V lookup: CDR1 DFQATT, CDR2 SNEGSKA (reference sequence). The CDR3 is 19 amino acids. The CDR3 protein is CSARGVRRGTRFSYNEQFF. CDR3 nucleotide sequence: TGCAGTGCTAGAGGGGTGAGGCGGGGGACGCGTTTCTCCTACAATGAGCAGTTCTTC.

This clonotype turned up a few times. V usage is TRBV6-5 and J usage is TRBJ2-7, with D unresolved. The germline V and J ends were trimmed by 2 bases and 3 bases, with 8 bases remaining between them. This CDR3 is built from 13 residues. Germline V CDR1 and CDR2: MNHEY, SVGAGI. The CDR3 nucleotides read TGTGCCAGCAGTTACGAACTTTACTACGAGCAGTACTTC. The encoded protein is CASSYELYYEQYF.

This clonotype was seen a few times. V usage is TRBV5-1 and J usage is TRBJ1-2, with D possibly TRBD1 on 6 matching bases. CDR1 SGHRS and CDR2 YFSETQ come from the germline V gene. The ends were cut back, 4 bases at V and 6 bases at J, with 13 bases in the middle. The CDR3 is 13 residues long. The CDR3 sequence: CASSPGTQDGYTF. The CDR3 bases are TGCGCCAGCAGCCCTGGGACACAGGATGGCTACACCTTC.

The chain carries TRBV6-2 or TRBV6-3 and TRBJ1-5, with D uncertain. The CDR3 spans 17 residues. With 1 base removed from V and 7 bases from J, the gap between germline ends came to 20 bases. Germline values: CDR1 MNHEY, CDR2 SVGEGT. CDR3 nucleotides: TGTGCCAGCAGTTACTATAACCCCGAAAAGCGCGGGCAGCCCCAGCATTTT. It yields the protein CASSYYNPEKRGQPQHF.

The sample holds a few counts of this clonotype. The chain carries TRBV11-1 and TRBJ1-3; possibly TRBD1 for D (5 bases). In germline, CDR1 is SGHAT, CDR2 FQDESV (reference sequence). V lost 4 bases and J 6 bases, leaving 10 bases between the germline ends. The CDR3 is 13 amino acids. For the CDR3, the DNA is TGTGCCAGCAGCTCCGGGACGGAAAACACCATATATTTT. Amino acids: CASSSGTENTIYF.

The rearrangement uses TRBV6-1 and TRBJ1-6, with 7 nucleotides matching TRBD1. The germline V gene encodes CDR1 MNHNS and CDR2 SASEGT. The J segment lost 6 bases and the V segment lost 5 bases, leaving 10 bases of the junction unmatched. The CDR3 runs to 16 residues. The CDR3 spells CASSPLVAGGNSPLHF. The DNA of the CDR3 is TGTGCCAGCAGTCCCCTAGTAGCAGGGGGTAATTCACCCCTCCACTTT.

The rearrangement uses TRBV4-2 and TRBJ1-1; D call uncertain. CDR1 is LGHNA and CDR2 is YNFKEQ in the germline V gene. The CDR3 has 13 amino acids. The V end lost 3 bases, the J end lost 2 bases, and 7 bases lay between the germline ends. CDR3 in DNA: TGTGCCAGCAGCCACAACAGAAACACTGAAGCTTTCTTT. Its protein is CASSHNRNTEAFF.

In this sample, this clonotype turned up a few times. CDR3 protein: CASSFTAPMNTEAFF. DNA of the CDR3: TGTGCCAGCAGTTTTACGGCCCCCATGAACACTGAAGCTTTCTTT. The chain joins TRBV6-5 to TRBJ1-1; the D is unclear. CDR1 is MNHEY, CDR2 SVGAGI, per germline. The CDR3 has 15 residues. The ends were cut back, 4 bases at V and 0 bases at J, with 12 bases in the middle.

This clonotype was observed many times. The rearrangement joins TRBV6-9 to TRBJ2-7; D is possibly TRBD1 (6 bases). The V gene lost 3 bases and the J gene lost 0 bases, with 27 bases spanning the gap. Germline CDR1 and CDR2: MNHGY and SVAAGI. The CDR3 consists of 20 residues. Here the CDR3 reads CASSYLPLETGHPGSYEQYF. CDR3 nucleotide sequence: TGTGCCAGCAGTTACTTGCCGCTAGAGACAGGCCACCCCGGCTCCTACGAGCAGTACTTC.

J is TRBJ1-6 and V is TRBV28; D is unresolved. CDR3 length: 15 amino acids. Germline V gives CDR1 MDHEN, CDR2 SYDVKM. The V gene lost 7 bases and the J gene lost 0 bases, with 10 bases spanning the gap. The CDR3 nucleotides read TGTGCCAGCATCCCCCGGGGCTCCTATAATTCACCCCTCCACTTT. Residues: CASIPRGSYNSPLHF.

The gene calls are TRBV6-1 and TRBJ1-4, with 10 bases fitting TRBD1. Per germline, CDR1 MNHNS and CDR2 SASEGT. The V gene end was trimmed by 5 bases and the J gene end by 5 bases; junction bases not matched to a gene: 5. CDR3 length equals 15 residues. CDR3 bases: TGTGCCAGCAGTATCGACAGGGGGCGAAATGAAAAACTGTTTTTT. Residues: CASSIDRGRNEKLFF.